A single sample gave rise to the 27 T cell receptor beta chains below, sequenced in a study of cytomegalovirus exposure and HLA in healthy donors. The repertoire was sequenced with immunoSEQ multiplex PCR; TCRdb's copy has only in-frame clones and lacks some. The table includes tens of thousands of clones, just under 95% detected once. The material sequenced was PBMCs. These receptors were obtained from a young man in good health and CMV-seronegative.

The chain carries TRBV11-2 and TRBJ1-3, with 9 bases identical to TRBD1. V shed 5 bases, J shed 8 bases, and the junction held 7 bases outside the gene matches. There are 14 residues in the CDR3. Germline CDR1 SGHAT, CDR2 FQNNGV. For the CDR3, the DNA is TGTGCCAGCAGCCCGGGGACAGGGATGGACACCATATATTTT. It specifies CASSPGTGMDTIYF.

The gene calls are TRBV28 and TRBJ2-1, with TRBD2 identical over 11 bases. The J segment lost 6 bases and the V segment lost 5 bases, leaving 12 bases of the junction unmatched. The CDR3 length is 17 residues. CDR1 and CDR2 from the germline V gene are MDHEN and SYDVKM. This CDR3 reads CASSVPSGTSGSNEQFF. The CDR3 coding sequence is TGTGCCAGCAGTGTACCTAGTGGGACTAGCGGTAGCAATGAGCAGTTCTTC.

V usage is TRBV9 and J usage is TRBJ2-1; D gene ambiguous. There are 12 residues in the CDR3. Germline V gene sequence: CDR1 SGDLS, CDR2 YYNGEE. Trimming shortened V by 0 bases and J by 6 bases, and 4 bases separated the two germline ends. The CDR3 DNA reads as TGTGCCAGCAGCGTAGGGAGCAATGAGCAGTTCTTC. This codes for CASSVGSNEQFF.

This rearrangement joins TRBV15 to TRBJ1-4; 8 positions agree with TRBD1. Unmatched junction bases numbered 4, after V lost 1 base and J lost 6 bases. The CDR3 runs 15 residues. Per the germline V gene, CDR1 is LNHNV and CDR2 is YYDKDF (reference sequence). Here the CDR3 DNA reads TGTGCCACCAGCAGAGCGGGACAGGCATATGAAAAACTGTTTTTT. Translating gives CATSRAGQAYEKLFF. Variable domain in full (rest from reference TRBV15 and TRBJ1-4): DAMVIQNPRYQVTQFGKPVTLSCSQTLNHNVMYWYQQKSSQAPKLLFHYYDKDFNNEADTPDNFQSRRPNTSFCFLDIRSPGLGDTAMYLCATSRAGQAYEKLFFGSGTQLSVL.

The chain is built from TRBV18 and TRBJ2-2; D is uncertain. From germline, CDR1 is KGHSH and CDR2 LQKENI. The CDR3 is 14 residues long. Trimming cost V 0 bases and J 7 bases, with 9 bases left between them. This CDR3 reads CASSPPSVVGELFF. In DNA form, the CDR3 reads TGTGCCAGCTCACCACCATCGGTAGTCGGGGAGCTGTTTTTT.

The gene calls are TRBV7-9 and TRBJ2-2; possible D gene TRBD2, 6 bases. V lost 6 bases to trimming and J lost 6 bases, with 17 bases between them. The CDR3 loop spans 15 amino acids. Germline values: CDR1 SEHNR, CDR2 FQNEAQ (reference sequence). CDR3 coding DNA: TGTGCCAGCAGTTCGGACTACCCAGAACCCGGGGAGCTGTTTTTT. This sequence encodes CASSSDYPEPGELFF. Full variable domain (remainder filled in from reference TRBV7-9 and TRBJ2-2): DTGVSQNPRHKITKRGQNVTFRCDPISEHNRLYWYRQTLGQGPEFLTYFQNEAQLEKSRLLSDRFSAERPKGSFSTLEIQRTEQGDSAMYLCASSSDYPEPGELFFGEGSRLTVL.

The genes are TRBV2 and TRBJ2-1; tentative D call: TRBD2 (5 bases). Germline loops: CDR1 SNHLY, CDR2 FYNNEI. The CDR3 consists of 13 residues. Trimming removed 8 bases at V and 8 bases at J, with 16 bases between. CDR3 DNA sequence: TGTGCCAGCTGCGGACTGCCCGTCGATGAGCAGTTCTTC. Its translation is CASCGLPVDEQFF.

This clone appeared a single time. The gene calls are TRBV11-2 and TRBJ1-2, with 8 bases that match TRBD1. The J segment lost 0 bases and the V segment lost 2 bases, leaving 8 bases of the junction unmatched. CDR3 size: 17 residues. Germline values: CDR1 SGHAT, CDR2 FQNNGV. CDR3 sequence reads: CASSLRGGGQANYGYTF. CDR3 sequence (DNA): TGTGCCAGCAGCTTAAGGGGCGGGGGACAGGCTAACTATGGCTACACCTTC.

The chain is built from TRBV6-5 and TRBJ2-2, with a weak D call TRBD2 (5 bases). V was shortened by 5 bases and J by 0 bases, with 10 bases between the two germline ends. Germline V gene data show CDR1 as MNHEY and CDR2 as SVGAGI. The CDR3 covers 15 residues. The DNA of the CDR3 is TGTGCCAGCAGTCTCCGGGAAACGAACACCGGGGAGCTGTTTTTT. Encoded protein: CASSLRETNTGELFF.

This chain joins TRBV9 and TRBJ2-1; TRBD2 agrees at 12 bases. This CDR3 has 18 residues. Germline V gene lookup returns CDR1 SGDLS and CDR2 YYNGEE. Losses at the gene ends were 3 bases for V and 9 bases for J; bases not matched to a gene: 16. CDR3 nucleotides: TGTGCCAGCAGCGCATTAAGGGTCCTAGCGGGAGGGCGGAGTGAGCAGTTCTTC. It translates to CASSALRVLAGGRSEQFF.

The chain couples TRBV27 to TRBJ1-1; D is unclear. The germline V gene has CDR1 MNHEY and CDR2 SMNVEV (reference sequence). Trimming took 5 bases from V and 2 from J, leaving 21 bases between them. The CDR3 length is 17 residues. CDR3 sequence reads: CASSPGLGEPENTEAFF. The CDR3 DNA is TGTGCCAGCAGTCCCGGTTTGGGCGAGCCCGAAAACACTGAAGCTTTCTTT.

The rearrangement links TRBV4-1 to TRBJ2-7; 7 nucleotides match TRBD1. V lost 0 bases to trimming and J lost 3 bases; unmatched junction nucleotides: 5. Germline CDR1 MGHRA, CDR2 YSYEKL. This CDR3 region has 15 residues. CDR3 nucleotides: TGCGCCAGCAGCCAAGATTCGAGACAGGGCTACGAGCAGTACTTC. The encoded protein is CASSQDSRQGYEQYF.

The genes are TRBV5-5 and TRBJ2-1; 9 nucleotides agree with TRBD1. The CDR3 runs 16 residues. From germline, CDR1 is SGHKS and CDR2 YYEKEE (reference sequence). The V and J ends lost 0 bases and 9 bases, in that order; junction bases with no gene match: 10. The DNA for the CDR3 is TGTGCCAGCAGCTTGGAGGATCCGGGGACAGGGATTGAGCAGTTCTTC. This translates into CASSLEDPGTGIEQFF.

The chain carries TRBV13 and TRBJ2-3, with unresolved D. With 6 bases removed from V and 1 base from J, the gap between germline ends came to 8 bases. Germline loops: CDR1 PRHDT, CDR2 FYEKMQ (reference sequence). CDR3 length: 13 amino acids. CDR3 coding DNA: TGTGCCAGCAGGTATACAGGCACAGATACGCAGTATTTT. It translates to CASRYTGTDTQYF.

The chain recombines TRBV19 with TRBJ1-5; D is undetermined. The CDR3 runs to 14 residues. The germline V and J ends were trimmed by 5 bases and 2 bases, with 10 bases remaining between them. Germline CDR1 LNHDA, CDR2 SQIVND (reference sequence). The CDR3 sequence: CASSLRVGNQPQHF. DNA of the CDR3: TGTGCCAGTAGTCTGCGGGTCGGCAATCAGCCCCAGCATTTT.

The genes are TRBV7-3 and TRBJ1-2; D unresolved. Germline CDR1 is SGHTA and CDR2 is FQGTGA. The CDR3 runs 13 residues. The V gene lost 0 bases and the J gene lost 8 bases, with 10 bases spanning the gap. The DNA of the CDR3 is TGTGCCAGCAGCTTAACAATGGGAGGAGGCTACACCTTC. Amino acids: CASSLTMGGGYTF.

The chain employs TRBV18 and TRBJ2-1; D unclear. The CDR3 is 14 amino acids. Per germline, CDR1 KGHSH and CDR2 LQKENI. V lost 3 bases, J lost 0 bases, and 6 bases lay in between. The DNA of the CDR3 is TGTGCCAGCTCACCGCTAAGCTCCTACAATGAGCAGTTCTTC. Protein sequence: CASSPLSSYNEQFF.

This chain connects TRBV9 to TRBJ1-2; 7 bases match TRBD1. The CDR3 has 15 amino acids. The V segment lost 1 base and the J segment 5 bases; nucleotides outside the gene matches: 8. Per the germline V gene, CDR1 is SGDLS and CDR2 is YYNGEE. CDR3 DNA: TGTGCCAGCAGCGTAAAACCGACAGGGAATTATGGCTACACCTTC. It codes for CASSVKPTGNYGYTF.

This chain links TRBV19 with TRBJ1-5, with a tentative D call TRBD1 (5 bases). The germline gives CDR1 LNHDA, CDR2 SQIVND (reference sequence). Trimming stripped 6 bases from V and 5 bases from J, with 14 bases between. The CDR3 has 14 residues. For the CDR3, the DNA is TGTGCCAGTAGCCTACGACGGGGGGATCAGCCCCAGCATTTT. Its translation is CASSLRRGDQPQHF.

V gene TRBV2 combines with J gene TRBJ1-4; D is ambiguous. The V end lost 7 bases, the J end lost 4 bases, and 10 bases lay between the germline ends. The CDR3 totals 13 residues. Germline V gene lookup returns CDR1 SNHLY and CDR2 FYNNEI. The CDR3 spells CASKNVLNEKLFF. The CDR3 bases are TGTGCCAGCAAAAATGTTCTTAATGAAAAACTGTTTTTT.

The chain employs TRBV7-2 and TRBJ2-1, with TRBD2 matching over 11 bases. The CDR3 loop spans 16 amino acids. CDR1 is SGHTA, CDR2 FQGNSA, per germline. V gave up 5 bases and J gave up 6 bases; unmatched junction bases: 9. CDR3 coding DNA: TGTGCCAGCAGCCCCCTAAGTAGCGGGAGGGTCAATGAGCAGTTCTTC. This codes for CASSPLSSGRVNEQFF. Based on the CDR3 plus reference TRBV7-2 and TRBJ2-1, the full variable domain is GAGVSQSPSNKVTEKGKDVELRCDPISGHTALYWYRQSLGQGLEFLIYFQGNSAPDKSGLPSDRFSAERTGGSVSTLTIQRTQQEDSAVYLCASSPLSSGRVNEQFFGPGTRLTVL.

The V gene is TRBV25-1, the J gene TRBJ1-1; the D gene is possibly TRBD1 (5 bases). The CDR3 consists of 14 residues. Trimming cost V 3 bases and J 6 bases, with 14 bases left between them. Germline CDR1 reads MGHDK; CDR2 reads SYGVNS. The CDR3 loop reads CASSEPDILAEAFF. CDR3 coding DNA: TGTGCCAGCAGTGAGCCGGACATATTGGCTGAAGCTTTCTTT.

The chain employs TRBV14 and TRBJ2-5, with 9 nucleotides matching TRBD1. Germline CDR1 and CDR2: SGHDN and FVKESK. V was pared by 0 bases and J by 0 bases, with 2 bases of the junction left unmatched. The CDR3 has 16 amino acids. Written as DNA, the CDR3 is TGTGCCAGCAGCCAAGAAACAGGGGGCTACCAAGAGACCCAGTACTTC. Its protein product is CASSQETGGYQETQYF.

The chain recombines TRBV28 with TRBJ1-4; D not resolved. V was cut by 3 bases and J by 7 bases, with 3 bases left in between. The V gene's germline CDR1 is MDHEN and CDR2 SYDVKM. This CDR3 spans 11 amino acids. CDR3 sequence (DNA): TGTGCCAGCAGTTTGAGTGAAAAACTGTTTTTT. Protein sequence: CASSLSEKLFF.

The genes are TRBV30 and TRBJ1-1; 7 positions agree with TRBD1. CDR3 length: 14 amino acids. The germline CDR1 and CDR2 sequences are GTSNPN and SVGIG (reference sequence). With 2 bases clipped from V and 6 bases from J, the junction kept 9 bases outside the gene matches. This chain's CDR3 is CAWSLGQVLPEAFF. The CDR3 DNA is TGTGCCTGGAGTCTCGGACAGGTTTTGCCTGAAGCTTTCTTT.

V usage is TRBV18 and J usage is TRBJ2-3; the D gene is possibly TRBD1 (6 bases). Germline V gene sequence: CDR1 KGHSH, CDR2 LQKENI. The CDR3 is 13 amino acids. The V end was cut by 4 bases, the J end by 2 bases, with 7 bases between. Here the CDR3 DNA reads TGTGCCAGCTCACGGACAGACACAGATACGCAGTATTTT. It encodes CASSRTDTDTQYF.

This clone was observed a handful of times. The gene calls are TRBV5-1 and TRBJ2-2; D possibly corresponds to TRBD2 (5 bases). Germline loops: CDR1 SGHRS, CDR2 YFSETQ. Deletions cut 0 bases from V and 7 bases from J, with 13 bases between. CDR3 length: 15 residues. Here the CDR3 DNA reads TGCGCCAGCAGCTTGGAGTGGCTAGCCGGCGGGGAGCTGTTTTTT. This translates into CASSLEWLAGGELFF.